Below, 15 T cell receptor beta chains from the same sample are listed, as sequenced in a study of STAT5B mutations in CD4+ large granular lymphocyte leukemia. The table came from immunoSEQ multiplex PCR; TCRdb's copy has only in-frame clones and leaves some out. The repertoire consists of 38,000 or so clones, with over 75% occurring once and the leading ten covering roughly 1.2%. Sequencing was carried out using CD4+ T cells from blood buffy coats. Receptors were obtained from a human donor in good health.

The count of this clone is one. V and J are TRBV5-4 and TRBJ2-1; 10 bases are a match to TRBD2. There are 16 residues in the CDR3. Germline CDR1 SGHNT, CDR2 YYREEE (reference sequence). With 4 bases clipped from V and 6 bases from J, the junction kept 10 bases outside the gene matches. Written as DNA, the CDR3 is TGTGCCAGCAGCATCTACCTAGCGGGAGAATCCAATGAGCAGTTCTTC. Protein sequence: CASSIYLAGESNEQFF.

This clone was picked up a small number of times. The J gene is TRBJ2-7, the V gene TRBV2; D is unclear. Germline V gene data show CDR1 as SNHLY and CDR2 as FYNNEI. Trimming shortened V by 0 bases and J by 3 bases, and 3 bases separated the two germline ends. The CDR3 spans 12 residues. The CDR3 reads CASSEAIYEQYF. In DNA form, the CDR3 reads TGTGCCAGCAGTGAAGCTATCTACGAGCAGTACTTC.

This clone was observed a single time. The chain has TRBV11-3 and TRBJ2-1; 8 bases fit TRBD1. CDR3 length equals 15 residues. Germline lookup yields CDR1 SGHNT and CDR2 YENEEA. The junction had 9 bases not matched to a gene; V was cut back by 5 bases and J by 6 bases. CDR3 in DNA: TGTGCCAGCAGCCCCAGGGGGCGGACGGGCAATGAGCAGTTCTTC. The encoded protein is CASSPRGRTGNEQFF.

V gene TRBV6-5 combines with J gene TRBJ2-7; D is undetermined. The germline V and J ends were trimmed by 0 bases and 0 bases, with 6 bases remaining between them. Per the germline V gene, CDR1 is MNHEY and CDR2 is SVGAGI. The CDR3 extends over 14 amino acids. CDR3 coding DNA: TGTGCCAGCAGTTACTCGGGTTACTCCTACGAGCAGTACTTC. Amino acid sequence: CASSYSGYSYEQYF.

The V call is TRBV30, the J call TRBJ1-3, with 8 bases aligning to TRBD1. V gave up 2 bases and J gave up 2 bases; unmatched junction bases: 5. The CDR3 runs to 15 residues. CDR1 is GTSNPN and CDR2 is SVGIG in the germline V gene (reference sequence). The CDR3 nucleotides are TGTGCCTGGAGTATAACCAGGGGGCCTGGAAACACCATATATTTT. It encodes CAWSITRGPGNTIYF. Looking up the rest from reference TRBV30 and TRBJ1-3 gives the full variable domain: SQTIHQWPATLVQPVGSPLSLECTVEGTSNPNLYWYRQAAGRGLQLLFYSVGIGQISSEVPQNLSASRPQDRQFILSSKKLLLSDSGFYLCAWSITRGPGNTIYFGEGSWLTVV.

The V call is TRBV6-5, the J call TRBJ1-1, with a weak D call TRBD1 (5 bases). Between the trimmed V and J ends, which lost 2 bases and 5 bases, there was a span of 15 bases. In germline, CDR1 is MNHEY, CDR2 SVGAGI. The CDR3 extends over 15 amino acids. CDR3 DNA: TGTGCCAGCAGTTACGGTCGGGGGTCGGGGACTGAAGCTTTCTTT. Encoded protein: CASSYGRGSGTEAFF.

The chain recombines TRBV5-1 with TRBJ2-7; no reliable D call. This CDR3 is built from 15 residues. The V gene's germline CDR1 is SGHRS and CDR2 YFSETQ. V gave up 4 bases and J gave up 3 bases, with 17 bases separating them. The CDR3 sequence: CASSPYWEKSYEQYF. The CDR3 nucleotides are TGCGCCAGCAGCCCGTACTGGGAAAAAAGCTACGAGCAGTACTTC. The full variable domain, in which reference TRBV5-1 and TRBJ2-7 provide the parts outside the CDR3, is KAGVTQTPRYLIKTRGQQVTLSCSPISGHRSVSWYQQTPGQGLQFLFEYFSETQRNKGNFPGRFSGRQFSNSRSEMNVSTLELGDSALYLCASSPYWEKSYEQYFGPGTRLTVT.

The J gene is TRBJ2-1, the V gene TRBV7-9; 8 positions match TRBD1. The CDR3 sequence is 13 residues long. CDR1 SEHNR and CDR2 FQNEAQ come from the germline V gene (reference sequence). The V segment lost 5 bases and the J segment 7 bases; nucleotides outside the gene matches: 4. CDR3 sequence (DNA): TGTGCCAGCAGCGGTACAGGGGGTAATGAGCAGTTCTTC. This translates into CASSGTGGNEQFF. Full variable domain (outside the CDR3, taken from reference TRBV7-9 and TRBJ2-1): DTGVSQNPRHKITKRGQNVTFRCDPISEHNRLYWYRQTLGQGPEFLTYFQNEAQLEKSRLLSDRFSAERPKGSFSTLEIQRTEQGDSAMYLCASSGTGGNEQFFGPGTRLTVL.

The rearrangement uses TRBV18 and TRBJ2-7; D gene unclear. The CDR3 is made up of 12 amino acids. CDR1 KGHSH and CDR2 LQKENI come from the germline V gene. The ends were cut back, 3 bases at V and 5 bases at J, with 8 bases in the middle. CDR3: CASSPLGDEQYF. The CDR3 nucleotides are TGTGCCAGCTCACCTCTTGGGGACGAGCAGTACTTC.

This rearrangement joins TRBV19 to TRBJ1-2, with D perhaps matching TRBD1 (6 bases). CDR3 length equals 16 residues. V was pared by 5 bases and J by 0 bases, with 16 bases between. Germline CDR1 reads LNHDA; CDR2 reads SQIVND (reference sequence). This CDR3 reads CASSALWDTSNYGYTF. The CDR3 nucleotides are TGTGCCAGTAGTGCTCTTTGGGACACCTCTAACTATGGCTACACCTTC.

The rearrangement uses TRBV6-5 and TRBJ2-7; 8 nucleotides line up with TRBD1. The CDR3 spans 13 residues. Germline V lookup: CDR1 MNHEY, CDR2 SVGAGI. The trim removed 7 bases at V and 4 bases at J, leaving 6 bases unmatched. This chain's CDR3 is CASTDRGGYEQYF. The CDR3 DNA reads as TGTGCCAGCACCGACAGGGGTGGTTACGAGCAGTACTTC.

The chain joins TRBV5-6 to TRBJ2-3; 8 bases map to TRBD2. The CDR3 has 15 amino acids. Germline V gene sequence: CDR1 SGHDT, CDR2 YYEEEE. The V segment lost 4 bases and the J segment 3 bases; nucleotides outside the gene matches: 7. The CDR3 DNA reads TGTGCCAGCAGCCCCGTGAGCGGGAGTACAGATACGCAGTATTTT. Translated: CASSPVSGSTDTQYF.

This chain links TRBV6-5 with TRBJ2-3; 7 bases fit TRBD2. J gave up 5 bases and V 2 bases, and 7 bases lay outside the gene matches. CDR1 is MNHEY, CDR2 SVGAGI, per germline. The CDR3 spans 15 residues. The CDR3 DNA follows: TGTGCCAGCAGTTACGCGGGAGTATTGGGAGATACGCAGTATTTT. Its translation: CASSYAGVLGDTQYF.

This clone was seen more than once but under ten times. The CDR3 nucleotides are TGCGCCAGCAGCCCTAGGGCGGAGGGGGCAGGCTATGGCTACACCTTC. Protein: CASSPRAEGAGYGYTF. The chain combines TRBV4-1 with TRBJ1-2, with 7 nucleotides matching TRBD1. The CDR3 spans 16 residues. Germline lookup yields CDR1 MGHRA and CDR2 YSYEKL. V lost 4 bases and J lost 4; bases outside the gene matches: 12.

The chain carries TRBV9 and TRBJ2-7, with D tentatively TRBD2 (6 bases). Germline V CDR1 and CDR2: SGDLS, YYNGEE. CDR3 length: 14 amino acids. Trimming took 0 bases from V and 4 from J, leaving 11 bases between them. CDR3 sequence (DNA): TGTGCCAGCAGCGTAGCGCCCGGAGGGTACGAGCAGTACTTC. As protein: CASSVAPGGYEQYF.